This TCR beta chain appears in the sequencing data of a study of beta chain features in type 1 diabetes (dated by TCRdb to 2017 to 2018). Some background on the complete study: Patients and healthy donors did not differ in mean age, gender distribution, total cell number or subset yield. A total of some 100,000,000 sorted cells were examined across all samples, and the number of cells per subset was strongly correlated with RNA yield. Naive and central memory subsets were obtained from all 30 or so donors, but regulatory and stem cell-like memory subsets were isolated from only 8 patients and roughly eight healthy donors. In the study, recently diagnosed type 1 diabetes patients and matched healthy donors were compared on the TCRB repertoires of their sorted circulating CD4+ T cell subsets. Study-wide conclusions, independent of this receptor: Only small numbers of individuals were included in the HLA sub-analyses, which left unresolved whether HLA type had any influence on TCRB rearrangement. A moderate but significant shortening of TCRB CDR3 length was observed in type 1 diabetes patients in all four CD4+ subsets. The naive, central memory and regulatory TCRB repertoires appeared to resemble one another more closely among patients than among healthy donors. Patients with type 1 diabetes made fewer insertions and deleted more nucleotides at VDJ recombination sites, implying thymic rearrangement abnormalities. Because cDNA rather than genomic DNA was sequenced, highly expressing activated cells could have been over-represented, although no difference in activation and CD3 levels was found between groups. PCR might favor shorter templates, but patient and control samples were amplified and corrected together, so any skew would affect both groups equally.

All of the isolated RNA was reverse transcribed with the High Capacity cDNA Reverse Transcription Kit, so expressed TCRB transcripts were sequenced. Naive, central memory and regulatory T cell samples underwent deep immunoSEQ sequencing, averaging approximately 3.5 million total reads per sample. Sorted cells were lysed in RLT buffer and RNA was extracted with DNase-treated RNeasy Micro or Mini kits, depending on cell number. To prevent cross-contamination, every cell subset was processed on its own, while patient and healthy donor samples were processed together. Using the immunoSEQ multiplex PCR, TCRB sequences were amplified from cDNA into 87-bp fragments spanning the CDR3 region. Amplicons were sequenced on the Illumina HiSeq platform. Concerning the study's data processing: PCR bias was computationally corrected using synthetic template baselines, reads within Hamming distance 2 were collapsed, and singletons that could not be merged were discarded. By aligning reads against IMGT, V, D and J genes, CDR3 length, and insertions or deletions at six rearrangement sites were assigned. Within each subset, clonotype counts were normalized to sorted cell number, after which true diversity and Gini coefficients were computed with the tcR R package. The overlap coefficient, calculated on TCRB nucleotide sequences, was used to quantify repertoire sharing. Out-of-frame TCRB sequences from naive cells were analyzed as a proxy for the pre-selection repertoire. Sourced from immuneACCESS, this table was stored by TCRdb with only in-frame sequences that have V and J called. A share of the clones is absent; for the studies checked, an unresolved V gene accounts for under half, and the remainder has no known explanation. V and J calls and clone size are as listed in that table; D and trimming were resolved from the DNA. The sample table shows 330,000 or so clones, and around 12% are seen once. The top ten clones comprise around 0.01% of the sample.

The germline V gene sets CDR1 to SGHRS and CDR2 to YFSETQ. The CDR3 contains 13 residues, cysteine and phenylalanine counted. CDR3 DNA is the only sequence kept; it has 39 bases, read in frame from the first base. The V end gives up 6 bases and the J end 6 bases, leaving 7 bases in the junction not matched to a gene. Points on this clone: Its antigen specificity is not known. No much larger clonotype is one base removed from it; base qualities were not supplied.

From each donor, a single peripheral blood sample of 100 to 150 mL on average was drawn into heparinised tubes. Using a panel that included CD45RO, CCR7, CD25, CD127, CD95 and CD27, naive, central memory, regulatory and stem cell-like memory CD4+ T cells were sorted on a BD FACSAria II. All sorted populations exceeded 95% purity. PBMCs were isolated immediately by Lymphoprep density gradient centrifugation and stained directly without culture. Samples were stained and sorted in pairs, with one healthy donor and one patient per experiment, so that batch effects were minimized. The TCR sequence derives from a woman under 30 with type 1 diabetes. The specimen was naive CD4+ T cells from blood. The cell subset or site label, as the study defines it: true naive CD4+ T cells. The chain was built from TRBV5-1 and TRBJ2-3; 7 central nucleotides agree with TRBD1. The DNA reads as follows: TGCGCCAGCACCGAACAGGGGCGGGATACGCAGTATTTT. Its product reads: CASTEQGRDTQYF.